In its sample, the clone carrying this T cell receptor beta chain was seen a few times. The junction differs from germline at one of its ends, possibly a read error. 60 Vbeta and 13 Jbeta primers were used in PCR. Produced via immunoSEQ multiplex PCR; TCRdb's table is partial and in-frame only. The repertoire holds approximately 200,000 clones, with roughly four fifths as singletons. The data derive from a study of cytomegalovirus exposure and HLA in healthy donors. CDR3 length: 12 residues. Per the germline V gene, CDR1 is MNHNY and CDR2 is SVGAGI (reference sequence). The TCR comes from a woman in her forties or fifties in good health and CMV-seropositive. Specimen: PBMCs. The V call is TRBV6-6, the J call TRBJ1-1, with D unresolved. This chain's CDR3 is CASSHGGSPCTF. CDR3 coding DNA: TGTGCCAGCAGCCACGGCGGGAGCCCCTGTACCTTT.